These T cell receptor beta chains were read from a single sample in a study of shared clonotypes between healthy human individuals. Libraries were prepared by immunoSEQ multiplex PCR; TCRdb keeps only in-frame clonotypes and omits some of them. The table lists about 1.5 million clones, roughly 95% of them singletons. Specimen: naive CD4+ T cells sorted from blood. Source of these receptors: a man younger than 45 in good health. CDR3s include the opening cysteine and the closing phenylalanine or tryptophan. The D gene is left open where the match is weak. The listing skips clone size in some rows; elsewhere it reads once, few, many or a size class.

J: TRBJ1-2
D: TRBD1
V: TRBV7-2
size: .
DNA: TGTGCCAGCAGCTATACCTTGGGACAGTCCTATGGCTACACCTTC
CDR3: CASSYTLGQSYGYTF

J: TRBJ2-7
D: TRBD1
V: TRBV5-5
size: .
DNA: TGTGCCAGCAGCTTGGGACAGGGGAAACACGAGCAGTACTTC
CDR3: CASSLGQGKHEQYF

J: TRBJ1-2
D: .
V: TRBV10-3
size: few
DNA: TGTGCCATCAGTGAGTCGACTAACTATGGCTACACCTTC
CDR3: CAISESTNYGYTF

J: TRBJ2-1
D: TRBD1
V: TRBV29-1
size: .
DNA: TGCAGCGTTGAAGGAGGCGGACAGGGTTCCTACAATGAGCAGTTCTTC
CDR3: CSVEGGGQGSYNEQFF

J: TRBJ2-5
D: .
V: TRBV5-1
size: few
DNA: TGCGCCAGCAGCTTGGTGGGCCAAGAGACCCAGTACTTC
CDR3: CASSLVGQETQYF

J: TRBJ2-5
D: .
V: TRBV6-1
size: .
DNA: TGTGCCAGCAGTGCTCAGGGTGGCGGAGAGACCCAGTACTTC
CDR3: CASSAQGGGETQYF

J: TRBJ1-3
D: .
V: TRBV5-6
size: .
DNA: TGTGCCAGCAGTACACTCAGGGCTGGAAACACCATATATTTT
CDR3: CASSTLRAGNTIYF

J: TRBJ2-7
D: .
V: TRBV9
size: once
DNA: TGTGCCAGCAGCGTTCATGGGGGTGGCGAGCAGTACTTC
CDR3: CASSVHGGGEQYF

J: TRBJ2-1
D: TRBD2
V: TRBV27
size: .
DNA: TGTGCCAGCACCAGTTGGAGGGACTACGGCTACAATGAGCAGTTCTTC
CDR3: CASTSWRDYGYNEQFF

J: TRBJ1-2
D: .
V: TRBV7-9
size: .
DNA: TGTGCCAGCAGCTTCCAGGACCGCAACTATGGCTACACCTTC
CDR3: CASSFQDRNYGYTF

J: TRBJ2-1
D: .
V: TRBV5-1
size: .
DNA: TGCGCCAGCAGCTTGTCGGCGGTGAGCTCCTACAATGAGCAGTTCTTC
CDR3: CASSLSAVSSYNEQFF

J: TRBJ2-7
D: TRBD2
V: TRBV4-3
size: once
DNA: TGCGCCAGCAGCCAAGAGATGAGGACTAGCGGGATCTACGGGGACGTCTACGAGCAGTACTTC
CDR3: CASSQEMRTSGIYGDVYEQYF

J: TRBJ2-3
D: TRBD2
V: TRBV6-1
size: .
DNA: TGTGCCAGCAGTGAAAGGCTAGCGGTTAGCACAGATACGCAGTATTTT
CDR3: CASSERLAVSTDTQYF

J: TRBJ2-1
D: TRBD2
V: TRBV5-4
size: once
DNA: TGTGCCAGCAGCTTGGGCCGGACTAGCGGGATAGTTGAGCAGTTCTTC
CDR3: CASSLGRTSGIVEQFF

J: TRBJ2-1
D: .
V: TRBV10-3
size: .
DNA: TGTGCCATACACGACTCTAGGAGCTCCTACAATGAGCAGTTCTTC
CDR3: CAIHDSRSSYNEQFF

J: TRBJ2-1
D: TRBD2
V: TRBV7-3
size: .
DNA: TGTGCCAGCAGCCAGACTAGCGGGAGGGCCGTCAATGAGCAGTTCTTC
CDR3: CASSQTSGRAVNEQFF

J: TRBJ2-1
D: .
V: TRBV11-2
size: .
DNA: TGTGCCAGCAGCTTCGGCCGACTAGTTACCGTCCGGTTCTTC
CDR3: CASSFGRLVTVRFF

J: TRBJ1-2
D: .
V: TRBV18
size: .
DNA: TGTGCCAGCTCACCACCTGAGAGAACAAGGGATGGCTACACCTTC
CDR3: CASSPPERTRDGYTF

J: TRBJ2-1
D: TRBD1
V: TRBV5-1
size: few
DNA: TGCGCCAGCAGCAGGGACAGGCCATACAATGAGCAGTTCTTC
CDR3: CASSRDRPYNEQFF

J: TRBJ2-1
D: TRBD2
V: TRBV4-1
size: .
DNA: TGCGCCAGCAGCCAAGAAGGGGGACTAGCGGACTCCTACAATGAGCAGTTCTTC
CDR3: CASSQEGGLADSYNEQFF

J: TRBJ2-7
D: TRBD2
V: TRBV28
size: .
DNA: TGTGCCAGCAGCGCGGCCGGGACTAGTAACTACGAGCAGTACTTC
CDR3: CASSAAGTSNYEQYF

J: TRBJ2-3
D: .
V: TRBV28
size: .
DNA: TGTGCCAGCAGTTTGGGGAATACGCAGTATTTT
CDR3: CASSLGNTQYF

J: TRBJ2-1
D: TRBD2
V: TRBV19
size: .
DNA: TGTGCCATTAGCGGGAGGGCCAATGAGCAGTTCTTC
CDR3: CAISGRANEQFF

J: TRBJ2-7
D: TRBD1
V: TRBV5-1
size: .
DNA: TGCGCCAGCAGCTTGACAGCCCTTTTCCGGACAGGGGGGTACGAGCAGTACTTC
CDR3: CASSLTALFRTGGYEQYF

J: TRBJ2-2
D: .
V: TRBV6-5
size: .
DNA: TGTGCCAGCAGTTACTCGCGCAGGGCGTTGGGCGGGGAGCTGTTTTTT
CDR3: CASSYSRRALGGELFF

J: TRBJ2-2
D: TRBD2
V: TRBV11-1
size: .
DNA: TGTGCCAGCAGCTTAGCACTATCCCTAGCGGGAAACACCGGGGAGCTGTTTTTT
CDR3: CASSLALSLAGNTGELFF

J: TRBJ2-7
D: TRBD2
V: TRBV7-9
size: .
DNA: TGTGCCAGCAGCTTCGGACTAGCGGGAGCCCCCTACGAGCAGTACTTC
CDR3: CASSFGLAGAPYEQYF

J: TRBJ1-1
D: TRBD1
V: TRBV2
size: .
DNA: TGTGCCAGCAGTGACAGGGGGCGCAAAGCTTTCTTT
CDR3: CASSDRGRKAFF

J: TRBJ1-1
D: .
V: TRBV18
size: .
DNA: TGTGCCAGCTCATCAGACCTGAACACTGAAGCTTTCTTT
CDR3: CASSSDLNTEAFF

J: TRBJ1-1
D: TRBD1
V: TRBV14
size: .
DNA: TGTGCCAGCAGCCAGAGGACAGGGCGGCACACTGAAGCTTTCTTT
CDR3: CASSQRTGRHTEAFF

J: TRBJ2-7
D: TRBD1
V: TRBV27
size: .
DNA: TGTGCCAGCAGTCATAAAGGGACAGACTACTACGAGCAGTACTTC
CDR3: CASSHKGTDYYEQYF

J: TRBJ1-3
D: .
V: TRBV18
size: .
DNA: TGTGCCAGCTCACCATTGGCCCTGAGGGCGTCTGGAAACACCATATATTTT
CDR3: CASSPLALRASGNTIYF

J: TRBJ1-4
D: .
V: TRBV11-2
size: .
DNA: TGTGCCAGCAGCTCCACCGGGGAGGGAGAAAAACTGTTTTTT
CDR3: CASSSTGEGEKLFF

J: TRBJ2-1
D: .
V: TRBV10-1
size: .
DNA: TGCGCCAGCAGTGAACAGCCTAGCTCCTACAATGAGCAGTTCTTC
CDR3: CASSEQPSSYNEQFF

J: TRBJ2-7
D: .
V: TRBV30
size: once
DNA: TGTGCCTGGAGTGTAGGGCAGGGCCGCTACGAGCAGTACTTC
CDR3: CAWSVGQGRYEQYF

J: TRBJ2-5
D: .
V: TRBV15
size: .
DNA: TGTGCCACCAGCAGAGGAGCTAGGAGAGAGACCCAGTACTTC
CDR3: CATSRGARRETQYF

J: TRBJ2-7
D: .
V: TRBV25-1
size: few
DNA: TGTGCCAGCAGTGAGTATAGCCGCGAGCAGTACTTC
CDR3: CASSEYSREQYF

J: TRBJ2-7
D: .
V: TRBV5-1
size: .
DNA: TGCGCCAGCAGCCCTGGAGTCGGAGGGCCGTACGAGCAGTACTTC
CDR3: CASSPGVGGPYEQYF

J: TRBJ2-7
D: TRBD2
V: TRBV6-1
size: .
DNA: TGTGCCAGCAGTGAAGTTAATAGCGGGAGGTCCTACGAGCAGTACTTC
CDR3: CASSEVNSGRSYEQYF

J: TRBJ1-4
D: .
V: TRBV18
size: .
DNA: TGTGCCAGCTCACCGGCTTCAACTAATGAAAAACTGTTTTTT
CDR3: CASSPASTNEKLFF

J: TRBJ2-5
D: TRBD2
V: TRBV9
size: .
DNA: TGTGCCAGCAGCCCCTCCGGGACTAGCGGGATGGAGACCCAGTACTTC
CDR3: CASSPSGTSGMETQYF

J: TRBJ2-3
D: .
V: TRBV14
size: .
DNA: TGTGCCAGCAGCCCCCTGGGGCCAAACACAGATACGCAGTATTTT
CDR3: CASSPLGPNTDTQYF

J: TRBJ2-6
D: .
V: TRBV30
size: .
DNA: TGTGCCTGGGACAGTTCTGGGGCCAACGTCCTGACTTTC
CDR3: CAWDSSGANVLTF

J: TRBJ2-5
D: .
V: TRBV18
size: .
DNA: TGTGCCAGCTCACCAGTTCACAGGGTGGACCAAGAGACCCAGTACTTC
CDR3: CASSPVHRVDQETQYF

J: TRBJ2-2
D: TRBD2
V: TRBV28
size: .
DNA: TGTGCCAGCGTTAGCGGGAGAAGGCTGTTTTTT
CDR3: CASVSGRRLFF

J: TRBJ2-2
D: TRBD1
V: TRBV29-1
size: .
DNA: TGCAGCGTTGCTAGGGACAGGGGGCCCGGGGAGCTGTTTTTT
CDR3: CSVARDRGPGELFF

J: TRBJ1-5
D: .
V: TRBV4-1
size: .
DNA: TGCGCCAGCAGCCATGTGTTTGGGTTGAGCAATCAGCCCCAGCATTTT
CDR3: CASSHVFGLSNQPQHF

J: TRBJ2-6
D: .
V: TRBV7-2
size: .
DNA: TGTGCCAGCAGCGTAAACAGGGTTAGCGCTGGGGCCAACGTCCTGACTTTC
CDR3: CASSVNRVSAGANVLTF

J: TRBJ2-5
D: TRBD2
V: TRBV30
size: .
DNA: TGTGCCTGGAGTCCAATCGGATCCAGACTAGCGGAAGAGACCCAGTACTTC
CDR3: CAWSPIGSRLAEETQYF